The 32 T cell receptor beta chains below were found in one sample sequenced in a study of T cell changes during pregnancy in multiple sclerosis. Profiled with immunoSEQ multiplex PCR; TCRdb holds only in-frame clones, not every one. Altogether about 70,000 clones are present, 85% to 95% being singletons, with the ten largest covering about 2.5%. The sequences come from peripheral blood, collected before pregnancy. These receptors were collected from a female donor with multiple sclerosis, enrolled in a pregnancy study.

This chain joins TRBV7-2 and TRBJ1-3, with 8 positions matching TRBD1. The ends lost 3 bases at V and 0 bases at J; junction bases unmatched: 10. The CDR3 consists of 18 residues. CDR1 SGHTA and CDR2 FQGNSA come from the germline V gene. CDR3 coding DNA: TGTGCCAGCAGCTTCCGTACAGGGGGTCCTGACTCTGGAAACACCATATATTTT. It encodes CASSFRTGGPDSGNTIYF.

J is TRBJ2-4 and V is TRBV5-6; 7 bases line up with TRBD2. CDR1 and CDR2 (germline): SGHDT, YYEEEE. The CDR3 loop spans 15 amino acids. V lost 1 base to trimming and J lost 1 base; unmatched junction nucleotides: 2. This chain's CDR3 is CASSLTSAAKNIQYF. The CDR3 DNA sequence: TGTGCCAGCAGCTTGACTAGCGCGGCCAAAAACATTCAGTACTTC.

V is TRBV19 and J is TRBJ1-5; 7 positions agree with TRBD1. The CDR3 has 17 amino acids. J was trimmed by 7 bases and V by 2 bases; bases with no gene match: 14. Per the germline V gene, CDR1 is LNHDA and CDR2 is SQIVND (reference sequence). Here the CDR3 DNA reads TGTGCCAGTAGTATAAGGGGGCGCACCCTAATTGACCAGCCCCAGCATTTT. Amino acids: CASSIRGRTLIDQPQHF.

V usage is TRBV28 and J usage is TRBJ1-4; 7 bases are a match to TRBD1. The CDR3 has 15 amino acids. Germline-derived CDR1 and CDR2 are MDHEN and SYDVKM. V dropped 6 bases and J dropped 0; count of bases not matched to a gene: 4. CDR3 sequence: CASRNRGPTNEKLFF. CDR3 DNA sequence: TGTGCCAGCAGAAACAGGGGTCCAACTAATGAAAAACTGTTTTTT.

This chain uses TRBV5-4 with TRBJ2-5; possible D gene TRBD1, 6 bases. CDR1 is SGHNT, CDR2 YYREEE, per germline (reference sequence). This CDR3 has 16 amino acids. Trimming stripped 4 bases from V and 2 bases from J, with 18 bases between. This CDR3 is CASSVADRYKQETQYF. As DNA, the CDR3 is TGTGCCAGCAGCGTCGCCGACAGGTATAAACAAGAGACCCAGTACTTC.

V and J are TRBV2 and TRBJ2-2; TRBD2 matches 7 bases. The CDR3 sequence is 15 residues long. The ends lost 4 bases at V and 1 base at J; junction bases unmatched: 3. Germline V lookup: CDR1 SNHLY, CDR2 FYNNEI. CDR3 protein: CASSAQRGNTGELFF. The CDR3 region has the DNA TGTGCCAGCAGTGCCCAGCGGGGGAACACCGGGGAGCTGTTTTTT. Variable domain in full (rest from reference TRBV2 and TRBJ2-2): EPEVTQTPSHQVTQMGQEVILRCVPISNHLYFYWYRQILGQKVEFLVSFYNNEISEKSEIFDDQFSVERPDGSNFTLKIRSTKLEDSAMYFCASSAQRGNTGELFFGEGSRLTVL.

V gene TRBV4-2 combines with J gene TRBJ2-1; D possibly corresponds to TRBD1 (5 bases). Germline CDR1 and CDR2: LGHNA and YNFKEQ. V lost 2 bases and J lost 0, with 11 bases in between. The CDR3 runs to 16 residues. The CDR3: CASSQNDRSSYNEQFF. The CDR3 coding sequence is TGTGCCAGCAGCCAAAATGACAGAAGCTCCTACAATGAGCAGTTCTTC.

The V call is TRBV29-1, the J call TRBJ1-1; 8 bases fit TRBD1. The V gene's germline CDR1 is SQVTM and CDR2 ANQGSEA. V shed 6 bases, J shed 5 bases, and the junction held 5 bases outside the gene matches. This CDR3 is built from 12 residues. CDR3 sequence reads: CSVDRAETEAFF. CDR3 coding DNA: TGCAGCGTGGACAGGGCGGAAACTGAAGCTTTCTTT.

On this clone itself: A read error may account for a junction end that differs from germline. This chain uses TRBV7-7 with TRBJ2-1; D is unclear. Germline V gene data show CDR1 as SSHAT and CDR2 as FNYEAQ (reference sequence). This CDR3 region has 13 residues. DNA for the CDR3: TGTGCTAGCAGCCCGAGCTCCTACAATGAGCAGTTCTTC. This codes for CASSPSSYNEQFF.

The rearrangement links TRBV7-9 to TRBJ2-3; D may be TRBD2 (6 bases). V was trimmed by 1 base and J by 2 bases, leaving 10 bases between them. Germline CDR1 SEHNR, CDR2 FQNEAQ (reference sequence). The CDR3 covers 15 residues. The CDR3 DNA is TGTGCCAGCAGCTTAGGATGGGGGGACACAGATACGCAGTATTTT. It encodes CASSLGWGDTDTQYF. The entire variable domain, with the rest obtained from reference TRBV7-9 and TRBJ2-3, is as follows: DTGVSQNPRHKITKRGQNVTFRCDPISEHNRLYWYRQTLGQGPEFLTYFQNEAQLEKSRLLSDRFSAERPKGSFSTLEIQRTEQGDSAMYLCASSLGWGDTDTQYFGPGTRLTVL.

The chain joins TRBV4-2 to TRBJ2-2; 11 bases are shared with TRBD2. Trimming removed 1 base from V and 0 bases from J; junction bases left unmatched: 4. Germline V gene sequence: CDR1 LGHNA, CDR2 YNFKEQ. The CDR3 has 18 residues. DNA for the CDR3: TGTGCCAGCAGCCAAGGGGTAGCGGGAGGGTCGAACACCGGGGAGCTGTTTTTT. This codes for CASSQGVAGGSNTGELFF.

The chain uses TRBV4-3 and TRBJ2-7; 8 bases line up with TRBD1. The germline CDR1 and CDR2 sequences are LGHNA and YSLEER. Unmatched junction bases numbered 7, after V lost 0 bases and J lost 6 bases. The CDR3 runs to 15 residues. The CDR3 spells CASSQERQGIGEQYF. The DNA of the CDR3 is TGCGCCAGCAGCCAAGAAAGACAGGGGATTGGCGAGCAGTACTTC.

The V call is TRBV4-3, the J call TRBJ2-7, with 15 bases identical to TRBD2. This CDR3 comprises 16 residues. J lost 4 bases, V lost 5 bases, and 6 bases had no gene match. Germline V lookup: CDR1 LGHNA, CDR2 YSLEER. The CDR3 bases are TGCGCCAGCAGCTCAGGACTAGCGGGAGGGGTGTACGAGCAGTACTTC. As protein: CASSSGLAGGVYEQYF.

This chain uses TRBV7-9 with TRBJ1-2; D may be TRBD1 (6 bases). This CDR3 comprises 16 residues. The V gene lost 0 bases and the J gene lost 0 bases, with 11 bases spanning the gap. CDR1 is SEHNR, CDR2 FQNEAQ, per germline (reference sequence). This CDR3 reads CASSLAQTGANYGYTF. The CDR3 nucleotides read TGTGCCAGCAGCTTAGCGCAGACAGGTGCTAACTATGGCTACACCTTC.

The chain recombines TRBV5-4 with TRBJ2-1; TRBD2 agrees at 11 bases. Per the germline V gene, CDR1 is SGHNT and CDR2 is YYREEE (reference sequence). This CDR3 region has 15 residues. The V and J ends lost 4 bases and 7 bases, in that order; junction bases with no gene match: 7. CDR3 sequence: CASSPLAGVGNEQFF. CDR3 bases: TGTGCCAGCAGCCCACTAGCGGGAGTTGGTAATGAGCAGTTCTTC.

The chain has TRBV27 and TRBJ2-3; 14 nucleotides match TRBD2. The CDR3 totals 16 residues. Germline values: CDR1 MNHEY, CDR2 SMNVEV (reference sequence). V trimming: 5 bases; J trimming: 4 bases; junction bases outside the gene matches: 5. CDR3 protein: CASSPGTSGRPDTQYF. The CDR3 coding sequence is TGTGCCAGCAGTCCGGGGACTAGCGGGAGACCAGATACGCAGTATTTT.

The chain links TRBV2 to TRBJ1-1; TRBD1 might be the D (6 bases). V gave up 5 bases and J gave up 0 bases, with 10 bases separating them. The CDR3 contains 14 residues. CDR1 is SNHLY, CDR2 FYNNEI, per germline. This CDR3 reads CASSPRGLNTEAFF. The CDR3 DNA is TGTGCCAGCAGTCCCAGGGGATTGAACACTGAAGCTTTCTTT.

V and J are TRBV7-2 and TRBJ2-3; 9 bases align to TRBD1. V lost 5 bases to trimming and J lost 2 bases; unmatched junction nucleotides: 11. Germline assignment: CDR1 SGHTA and CDR2 FQGNSA. The CDR3 is 17 residues long. DNA for the CDR3: TGTGCCAGCAGCCGTGGGGCCGGGACAGGGACCACAGATACGCAGTATTTT. Protein: CASSRGAGTGTTDTQYF.

The genes are TRBV7-8 and TRBJ1-5; D may be TRBD1 (5 bases). CDR1 is SGHVS and CDR2 is FQNEAQ in the germline V gene. The CDR3 runs 15 residues. Between the trimmed V and J ends, which lost 2 bases and 7 bases, there was a span of 15 bases. CDR3 amino acids: CASSLHRQGRQPQHF. CDR3 coding DNA: TGTGCCAGCAGCTTACACCGGCAGGGTAGACAGCCCCAGCATTTT.

The J gene is TRBJ2-5, the V gene TRBV18; 7 positions match TRBD1. Per germline, CDR1 KGHSH and CDR2 LQKENI. J was trimmed by 4 bases and V by 1 base; bases with no gene match: 3. The CDR3 sequence is 14 residues long. The CDR3 DNA reads as TGTGCCAGCTCACCACGACAGGGTTCAGAGACCCAGTACTTC. This codes for CASSPRQGSETQYF.

The rearrangement uses TRBV28 and TRBJ2-2; D remains unclear. The V end was cut by 5 bases, the J end by 3 bases, with 10 bases between. The CDR3 totals 14 residues. Germline V gene lookup returns CDR1 MDHEN and CDR2 SYDVKM. CDR3 nucleotide sequence: TGTGCCAGCAGTCTACCGTTGGACACCGGGGAGCTGTTTTTT. Residues: CASSLPLDTGELFF.

This clone was picked up many times. The CDR3 spells CASSPGLEGYNEQFF. Written as DNA, the CDR3 is TGTGCCAGCAGTCCAGGACTAGAGGGTTACAATGAGCAGTTCTTC. The chain combines TRBV27 with TRBJ2-1; 7 nucleotides agree with TRBD2. CDR3 size: 15 residues. Germline V gene data show CDR1 as MNHEY and CDR2 as SMNVEV (reference sequence). V shed 5 bases and J 4 bases; nucleotides not matched to a gene: 8.

The V call is TRBV4-2, the J call TRBJ1-3; 7 nucleotides match TRBD1. This CDR3 contains 16 residues. Germline V gives CDR1 LGHNA, CDR2 YNFKEQ. Germline trimming cut 3 bases from V and 4 bases from J; bases unmatched to any gene: 9. Here the CDR3 reads CASSQDMTGNGNTIYF. As DNA, the CDR3 is TGTGCCAGCAGCCAGGACATGACAGGGAACGGAAACACCATATATTTT.

The rearrangement joins TRBV18 to TRBJ1-5; 7 nucleotides match TRBD1. Trimming removed 2 bases from V and 1 base from J; junction bases left unmatched: 8. Germline CDR1 and CDR2: KGHSH and LQKENI. This CDR3 comprises 17 residues. CDR3 residues: CASSPSVTGISNQPQHF. DNA for the CDR3: TGTGCCAGCTCACCAAGCGTGACAGGGATAAGCAATCAGCCCCAGCATTTT.

V is TRBV7-3 and J is TRBJ2-7; 10 bases are shared with TRBD2. The CDR3 is 17 residues long. V shed 0 bases, J shed 5 bases, and the junction held 10 bases outside the gene matches. The germline V gene encodes CDR1 SGHTA and CDR2 FQGTGA. CDR3 sequence: CASSLTSAAGGNNEQYF. For the CDR3, the DNA is TGTGCCAGCAGCTTAACGTCGGCAGCGGGAGGGAATAACGAGCAGTACTTC.

This sequence joins TRBV11-3 and TRBJ2-2; possible D gene TRBD1, 6 bases. V was trimmed by 0 bases and J by 5 bases, leaving 10 bases between them. This CDR3 has 15 residues. Looked up from germline, CDR1 is SGHNT and CDR2 is YENEEA. CDR3: CASSLDGRGTGELFF. The CDR3 DNA reads TGTGCCAGCAGCTTAGATGGAAGGGGGACCGGGGAGCTGTTTTTT.

The V call is TRBV5-1, the J call TRBJ2-1; 15 bases agree with TRBD2. The germline CDR1 and CDR2 sequences are SGHRS and YFSETQ. The CDR3 is 17 residues long. V was pared by 4 bases and J by 1 base, with 3 bases of the junction left unmatched. The CDR3 coding sequence is TGCGCCAGCAGCCGGACTAGCGGGGGGGGTTCCTACAATGAGCAGTTCTTC. The encoded protein is CASSRTSGGGSYNEQFF.

The rearrangement joins TRBV28 to TRBJ1-2, with 7 bases matching TRBD1. The CDR3 extends over 12 amino acids. CDR1 is MDHEN, CDR2 SYDVKM, per germline. V lost 6 bases to trimming and J lost 4 bases; unmatched junction nucleotides: 2. The DNA of the CDR3 is TGTGCCAGCAGGGGGGACAGCTATGGCTACACCTTC. It specifies CASRGDSYGYTF.

This clone has a single count. The chain recombines TRBV19 with TRBJ2-1, with TRBD2 matching 7 bases. Per germline, CDR1 LNHDA and CDR2 SQIVND (reference sequence). The V and J ends lost 3 bases and 10 bases, in that order; junction bases with no gene match: 6. This CDR3 contains 13 residues. CDR3 in DNA: TGTGCCAGTAGTATGGGACTACGAGGGGAGCAGTTCTTC. Amino acid sequence: CASSMGLRGEQFF.

This chain connects TRBV4-3 to TRBJ2-7, with 7 bases fitting TRBD2. This CDR3 contains 13 residues. Germline CDR1 and CDR2: LGHNA and YSLEER. Unmatched junction bases numbered 10, after V lost 10 bases and J lost 4 bases. CDR3 in amino acids: CATTQRGGYEQYF. CDR3 DNA sequence: TGCGCCACTACACAGAGGGGAGGGTACGAGCAGTACTTC.

J is TRBJ2-1 and V is TRBV5-1; D might be TRBD2 (7 bases). Germline lookup yields CDR1 SGHRS and CDR2 YFSETQ. The CDR3 totals 16 residues. Trimming left V 4 bases short and J 1 base short, with 15 bases between. This CDR3 is CASSTGGGSSYNEQFF. CDR3 nucleotides: TGCGCCAGCAGCACCGGGGGCGGGAGTTCCTACAATGAGCAGTTCTTC.

This chain uses TRBV28 with TRBJ1-1, with unresolved D. V lost 4 bases, J lost 11 bases, and 14 bases lay in between. The CDR3 length is 12 residues. Germline V gives CDR1 MDHEN, CDR2 SYDVKM. The CDR3 loop is CASSSLPAFAFF. The CDR3 nucleotides read TGTGCCAGCAGTTCCCTGCCCGCGTTTGCTTTCTTT.